This T cell receptor beta chain was recorded in a study of blood T cell repertoires in COVID-19. Study information: Samples of COVID-19 (acute and convalescent) were obtained from the United States, Italy and Spain. T cells, B-cell-depleted T cells, or PBMCs supplied cDNA or gDNA.

This CDR3 is built from 15 residues. Trimming left V 8 bases short and J 4 bases short, with 20 bases between. In germline, CDR1 is MNHNY, CDR2 SVGAGI (reference sequence). TCRdb keeps only in-frame clones here, not all; method: immunoSEQ multiplex PCR. The repertoire consists of under 300,000 clones, with more than 65% occurring once and the leading ten covering 4%. V usage is TRBV6-6 and J usage is TRBJ1-1; D call uncertain. Material: peripheral blood. The sequence derives from a woman between 40 and 50 years old with active or convalescent COVID-19. CDR3 amino acids: CASSQGEGRATEAFF. The CDR3 DNA reads as TGTGCCAGCTCTCAAGGCGAAGGGAGGGCCACTGAAGCTTTCTTT.